The 8 T cell receptor beta chains given below trace back to one sample, sequenced in a study of cytomegalovirus exposure and HLA in healthy donors. Primers included in the PCR were 60 Vbeta and 13 Jbeta primers. TCRdb's copy holds only in-frame clones and misses some; the assay was immunoSEQ multiplex PCR. Among fewer than 200,000 clones listed, about 72% were seen once. The specimen was PBMCs. These receptors were taken from a human donor in good health.

The J gene is TRBJ1-4, the V gene TRBV2, with 8 bases lining up with TRBD1. V trimming: 4 bases; J trimming: 6 bases; junction bases outside the gene matches: 1. Germline assignment: CDR1 SNHLY and CDR2 FYNNEI. This CDR3 is built from 13 residues. The CDR3 loop is CASSGTGHEKLFF. The CDR3, as DNA: TGTGCCAGCAGTGGGACAGGGCATGAAAAACTGTTTTTT.

This clone was observed a single time. The CDR3 protein is CASSLAGYRGRTGNTIYF. The CDR3 nucleotides are TGTGCCAGCAGCTTAGCGGGCTACAGGGGGCGGACTGGAAACACCATATATTTT. The V and J genes are TRBV7-2 and TRBJ1-3; TRBD1 agrees at 9 bases. This CDR3 has 18 amino acids. The junction had 8 bases not matched to a gene; V was cut back by 0 bases and J by 2 bases. CDR1 is SGHTA, CDR2 FQGNSA, per germline.

This sequence joins TRBV18 and TRBJ1-1, with 8 bases fitting TRBD1. This CDR3 is built from 15 residues. CDR1 is KGHSH, CDR2 LQKENI, per germline. Unmatched junction bases numbered 10, after V lost 5 bases and J lost 5 bases. The CDR3 nucleotides are TGTGCCAGCTCAAGAACAGGGGGTGAATGGACTGAAGCTTTCTTT. This translates into CASSRTGGEWTEAFF. Looking up the rest from reference TRBV18 and TRBJ1-1 gives the full variable domain: NAGVMQNPRHLVRRRGQEARLRCSPMKGHSHVYWYRQLPEEGLKFMVYLQKENIIDESGMPKERFSAEFPKEGPSILRIQQVVRGDSAAYFCASSRTGGEWTEAFFGQGTRLTVV.

This chain uses TRBV27 with TRBJ2-5, with TRBD2 identical over 10 bases. Germline lookup yields CDR1 MNHEY and CDR2 SMNVEV (reference sequence). V was pared by 6 bases and J by 6 bases, with 10 bases of the junction left unmatched. CDR3 size: 15 residues. CDR3 residues: CASSETSGAPKTQYF. Here the CDR3 DNA reads TGTGCCAGCAGCGAAACTAGCGGGGCCCCGAAGACCCAGTACTTC.

This clone appeared a single time. The chain uses TRBV2 and TRBJ1-2; possible D gene TRBD1, 5 bases. V dropped 2 bases and J dropped 7 bases, with 11 bases sitting between them. This CDR3 is built from 13 residues. Per germline, CDR1 SNHLY and CDR2 FYNNEI. The CDR3 bases are TGTGCCAGCAGTGAAATTGACAGCATTGGCTACACCTTC. This encodes CASSEIDSIGYTF.

The chain uses TRBV6-6 and TRBJ2-7; the D gene is possibly TRBD1 (6 bases). This CDR3 has 11 amino acids. Germline V gene data show CDR1 as MNHNY and CDR2 as SVGAGI (reference sequence). V lost 6 bases to trimming and J lost 3 bases, with 6 bases between them. The CDR3 DNA sequence: TGTGCCAGCAGGGACAGCTACGAGCAGTACTTC. Its protein product is CASRDSYEQYF.

V is TRBV6-1 and J is TRBJ2-3; possible D gene TRBD1, 5 bases. V dropped 4 bases and J dropped 2 bases, with 13 bases sitting between them. CDR1 is MNHNS and CDR2 is SASEGT in the germline V gene. The CDR3 length is 15 residues. CDR3 DNA: TGTGCCAGCAGTGTAAGGGCAGGGAACACAGATACGCAGTATTTT. Translated, it gives CASSVRAGNTDTQYF.

The chain employs TRBV19 and TRBJ2-7; 11 bases match TRBD2. The ends lost 6 bases at V and 0 bases at J; junction bases unmatched: 10. The CDR3 covers 17 residues. Looked up from germline, CDR1 is LNHDA and CDR2 is SQIVND (reference sequence). For the CDR3, the DNA is TGTGCCAGTAGCCGGAAATTAACTAGCGGGGGCTCCTACGAGCAGTACTTC. Its protein is CASSRKLTSGGSYEQYF.